One sample yielded the 25 T cell receptor beta chains listed below, sequenced in a study of cytomegalovirus exposure and HLA in healthy donors. A multiplex PCR was run with 60 Vbeta primers and 13 Jbeta primers. Data came from immunoSEQ multiplex PCR; TCRdb stores just in-frame clones and leaves some out. Of 150,000 to 200,000 clones in the sample, 65% to 80% were seen once. Sequenced material: PBMCs. Source of these receptors: a male donor in good health and CMV-seronegative.

The chain links TRBV6-5 to TRBJ1-1; TRBD1 matches 8 bases. The junction had 10 bases not matched to a gene; V was cut back by 6 bases and J by 4 bases. There are 15 residues in the CDR3. CDR1 is MNHEY and CDR2 is SVGAGI in the germline V gene. CDR3: CASSSDRGLVTEAFF. The CDR3, as DNA: TGTGCCAGCAGCTCCGACAGGGGTTTGGTCACTGAAGCTTTCTTT.

The chain has TRBV15 and TRBJ1-2; D is unclear. Trimming took off 8 bases at V and 0 bases at J, with 10 bases between the two ends. The CDR3 consists of 13 residues. Germline V lookup: CDR1 LNHNV, CDR2 YYDKDF (reference sequence). The CDR3 DNA follows: TGTGCCACCTCCTGGCTGACTAACTATGGCTACACCTTC. This gives the protein CATSWLTNYGYTF.

Only a few counts were recorded for this clone. This rearrangement joins TRBV28 to TRBJ2-1, with 9 bases that match TRBD2. From germline, CDR1 is MDHEN and CDR2 SYDVKM. After removal of 3 bases from V and 8 bases from J, the junction contained 14 bases not matched to a gene. This CDR3 spans 17 amino acids. CDR3 nucleotide sequence: TGTGCCAGCAGTTTGATTTCTCTCGGCGGGGGGGCGGATGAGCAGTTCTTC. Its translation is CASSLISLGGGADEQFF.

The gene calls are TRBV5-4 and TRBJ2-7; 7 bases agree with TRBD2. From germline, CDR1 is SGHNT and CDR2 YYREEE (reference sequence). V lost 3 bases to trimming and J lost 10 bases; unmatched junction nucleotides: 16. The CDR3 covers 15 residues. CDR3 DNA sequence: TGTGCCAGCAGCTCGGCCGGGACTAAGGTTCTGGGACAGTACTTC. Protein: CASSSAGTKVLGQYF.

A word on this clone: Mismatch with germline at one junction end may stem from a read error. V gene TRBV7-9 combines with J gene TRBJ2-5; unclear D gene. The germline V gene encodes CDR1 SEHNR and CDR2 FQNEAQ (reference sequence). The CDR3 runs 12 residues. The CDR3 loop is CSSSLVGETQYF. The CDR3 DNA reads TGTTCCAGCAGCTTGGTCGGAGAGACCCAGTACTTC. The full variable domain, in which reference TRBV7-9 and TRBJ2-5 provide the parts outside the CDR3, is DTGVSQNPRHKITKRGQNVTFRCDPISEHNRLYWYRQTLGQGPEFLTYFQNEAQLEKSRLLSDRFSAERPKGSFSTLEIQRTEQGDSAMYLCSSSLVGETQYFGPGTRLLVL.

The V gene is TRBV5-1, the J gene TRBJ1-1; D ambiguous. CDR3 length equals 14 residues. Between the trimmed V and J ends, which lost 3 bases and 0 bases, there was a span of 9 bases. Germline V gives CDR1 SGHRS, CDR2 YFSETQ. The CDR3: CASSSPPVNTEAFF. CDR3 bases: TGCGCCAGCAGCTCCCCACCGGTGAACACTGAAGCTTTCTTT.

CDR3 region: CASSSRLAGRDEQFF. The CDR3 coding sequence is TGTGCCAGCAGTTCCAGACTAGCGGGAAGAGATGAGCAGTTCTTC. The chain links TRBV28 to TRBJ2-1, with 11 nucleotides matching TRBD2. The junction had 7 bases not matched to a gene; V was cut back by 4 bases and J by 8 bases. The CDR3 has 15 residues. CDR1 and CDR2 (germline): MDHEN, SYDVKM.

This clone has a handful of counts. This chain uses TRBV9 with TRBJ2-7; TRBD1 might be the D (6 bases). Trimming cost V 0 bases and J 2 bases, with 12 bases left between them. Germline-derived CDR1 and CDR2 are SGDLS and YYNGEE. CDR3 length: 15 residues. The CDR3 DNA reads TGTGCCAGCAGCGTAGACACAGGGATTACCTACGAGCAGTACTTC. It specifies CASSVDTGITYEQYF.

The chain employs TRBV11-2 and TRBJ2-2, with D perhaps TRBD1 (6 bases). Trimming cost V 1 base and J 5 bases, with 14 bases left between them. CDR3 length: 16 residues. In germline, CDR1 is SGHAT, CDR2 FQNNGV. The CDR3 is CASSLVRVGTTGELFF. In DNA, the CDR3 is TGTGCCAGCAGCTTAGTAAGAGTAGGGACAACCGGGGAGCTGTTTTTT.

V usage is TRBV5-4 and J usage is TRBJ1-2, with D possibly matching TRBD1 (6 bases). Germline V gene lookup returns CDR1 SGHNT and CDR2 YYREEE (reference sequence). This CDR3 region has 14 residues. Deletions cut 5 bases from V and 7 bases from J, with 18 bases between. The CDR3: CASSRNTGQGGYTF. CDR3 DNA: TGTGCCAGCAGTCGAAATACAGGGCAGGGTGGCTACACCTTC.

The chain joins TRBV19 to TRBJ2-7; TRBD1 aligns across 8 bases. CDR1 is LNHDA, CDR2 SQIVND, per germline (reference sequence). The CDR3 runs to 15 residues. J gave up 6 bases and V 0 bases, and 7 bases lay outside the gene matches. DNA for the CDR3: TGTGCCAGTAGTATAGACGGACAGGGAGTTGCCGAGCAGTACTTC. It codes for CASSIDGQGVAEQYF.

The chain recombines TRBV10-3 with TRBJ2-2, with TRBD2 identical over 12 bases. The CDR3 sequence is 15 residues long. CDR1 is ENHRY and CDR2 is SYGVKD in the germline V gene. Trimming at V came to 10 bases and at J to 4 bases, leaving 7 bases not matched to a gene. In DNA form, the CDR3 reads TGTGCCACCCTCCCTAGCGGGGGGGCCACCGGGGAGCTGTTTTTT. The encoded protein is CATLPSGGATGELFF.

The chain joins TRBV2 to TRBJ1-6; a weak D match, TRBD1 (6 bases). Germline V CDR1 and CDR2: SNHLY, FYNNEI. V was cut by 4 bases and J by 6 bases, with 10 bases left in between. The CDR3 length is 14 residues. The CDR3 DNA is TGTGCCAGCAGTGGATACAGGGCTAATTCACCCCTCCACTTT. It is translated as CASSGYRANSPLHF.

There are a few counts of this clone. The chain couples TRBV27 to TRBJ2-7; the D gene is possibly TRBD2 (6 bases). The V end lost 2 bases, the J end lost 1 base, and 18 bases lay between the germline ends. The CDR3 extends over 17 amino acids. Per the germline V gene, CDR1 is MNHEY and CDR2 is SMNVEV (reference sequence). CDR3 DNA sequence: TGTGCCAGCAGTTTAAAAGGCGGGACCCGAGGGTCCTACGAGCAGTACTTC. Amino acids: CASSLKGGTRGSYEQYF.

The rearrangement links TRBV28 to TRBJ1-4; D might be TRBD1 (6 bases). Between the trimmed V and J ends, which lost 8 bases and 5 bases, there was a span of 12 bases. In germline, CDR1 is MDHEN, CDR2 SYDVKM. CDR3 length: 13 residues. The CDR3 sequence: CASVGQTNEKLFF. The CDR3, as DNA: TGTGCCAGCGTAGGACAGACGAATGAAAAACTGTTTTTT.

The chain recombines TRBV5-4 with TRBJ1-6; TRBD1 agrees at 9 bases. Germline V gene data show CDR1 as SGHNT and CDR2 as YYREEE (reference sequence). The CDR3 sequence is 14 residues long. The junction had 4 bases not matched to a gene; V was cut back by 3 bases and J by 9 bases. CDR3 region: CASSSGTGSSPLHF. The CDR3 DNA reads TGTGCCAGCAGCTCCGGGACAGGGTCTTCACCCCTCCACTTT.

This clone was detected once. The rearrangement uses TRBV28 and TRBJ1-4, with TRBD1 matching 7 bases. This CDR3 has 16 amino acids. Per the germline V gene, CDR1 is MDHEN and CDR2 is SYDVKM. The J segment lost 4 bases and the V segment lost 1 base, leaving 6 bases of the junction unmatched. CDR3 DNA sequence: TGTGCCAGCAGTTTATACCGGGACAGCCGTAATGAAAAACTGTTTTTT. It specifies CASSLYRDSRNEKLFF. Filled out from reference TRBV28 and TRBJ1-4, the complete variable domain reads DVKVTQSSRYLVKRTGEKVFLECVQDMDHENMFWYRQDPGLGLRLIYFSYDVKMKEKGDIPEGYSVSREKKERFSLILESASTNQTSMYLCASSLYRDSRNEKLFFGSGTQLSVL.

This clone was counted a few times. This CDR3 reads CASSPGQDLPTNYGYTF. The CDR3 DNA reads TGTGCCAGCAGCCCCGGACAGGATTTACCCACTAACTATGGCTACACCTTC. The chain combines TRBV7-3 with TRBJ1-2, with 7 bases aligning to TRBD1. The V gene end was trimmed by 5 bases and the J gene end by 0 bases; junction bases not matched to a gene: 12. Germline V gene lookup returns CDR1 SGHTA and CDR2 FQGTGA. This CDR3 comprises 17 residues.

CDR3 bases: TGTGCCCTCAAATCCGGACCGTCGACTAGGACCGGGGAGCTGTTTTTT. Protein: CALKSGPSTRTGELFF. The chain carries TRBV7-9 and TRBJ2-2; TRBD2 is a possible D gene (6 bases). The V end was cut by 11 bases, the J end by 5 bases, with 24 bases between. Germline-derived CDR1 and CDR2 are SEHNR and FQNEAQ (reference sequence). The CDR3 is made up of 16 amino acids.

In its sample, this clone was seen a few times. This chain connects TRBV7-9 to TRBJ2-2; 12 bases match TRBD2. V lost 1 base and J lost 0; bases outside the gene matches: 0. The CDR3 consists of 17 residues. Germline CDR1 is SEHNR and CDR2 is FQNEAQ (reference sequence). CDR3 sequence: CASSLGTSGANTGELFF. In DNA, the CDR3 is TGTGCCAGCAGCTTAGGGACTAGCGGGGCGAACACCGGGGAGCTGTTTTTT.

As regards this clone: The sample carries other DNA sequences with the same CDR3. This sequence joins TRBV11-2 and TRBJ1-2; D not resolved. Germline loops: CDR1 SGHAT, CDR2 FQNNGV. V was shortened by 1 base and J by 2 bases, with 5 bases between the two germline ends. This CDR3 spans 13 amino acids. CDR3 protein: CASSLGLNYGYTF. CDR3 coding DNA: TGTGCCAGCAGCTTAGGTTTAAACTATGGCTACACCTTC. The full variable domain, rest sourced from reference TRBV11-2 and TRBJ1-2, is EAGVAQSPRYKIIEKRQSVAFWCNPISGHATLYWYQQILGQGPKLLIQFQNNGVVDDSQLPKDRFSAERLKGVDSTLKIQPAKLEDSAVYLCASSLGLNYGYTFGSGTRLTVV.

The chain recombines TRBV18 with TRBJ2-1; 8 nucleotides agree with TRBD2. J was trimmed by 7 bases and V by 3 bases; bases with no gene match: 5. The CDR3 contains 14 residues. Germline V gene lookup returns CDR1 KGHSH and CDR2 LQKENI. The DNA for the CDR3 is TGTGCCAGCTCACCGGGCGGGGGGTCGAATGAGCAGTTCTTC. This gives the protein CASSPGGGSNEQFF.

The J gene is TRBJ2-1, the V gene TRBV30; D not resolved. This CDR3 is built from 11 residues. V shed 4 bases and J shed 7 bases, with 8 bases lying between them. CDR1 is GTSNPN, CDR2 SVGIG, per germline (reference sequence). In nucleotides, the CDR3 is TGTGCCTGGACAAACTGGAATGAGCAGTTCTTC. The encoded protein is CAWTNWNEQFF. Combining the CDR3 with reference TRBV30 and TRBJ2-1 gives the whole variable domain SQTIHQWPATLVQPVGSPLSLECTVEGTSNPNLYWYRQAAGRGLQLLFYSVGIGQISSEVPQNLSASRPQDRQFILSSKKLLLSDSGFYLCAWTNWNEQFFGPGTRLTVL.

The chain joins TRBV18 to TRBJ1-5; weak D call: TRBD1 (5 bases). CDR3 length: 14 amino acids. Germline V gives CDR1 KGHSH, CDR2 LQKENI. The ends were cut back, 3 bases at V and 5 bases at J, with 11 bases in the middle. The CDR3, as DNA: TGTGCCAGCTCACCTTCGGGGGGAGATCAGCCCCAGCATTTT. As protein: CASSPSGGDQPQHF.

The rearrangement uses TRBV9 and TRBJ2-1; 7 bases are a match to TRBD2. The CDR3 is 16 residues long. Germline V lookup: CDR1 SGDLS, CDR2 YYNGEE. Unmatched junction bases numbered 4, after V lost 1 base and J lost 0 bases. The CDR3 bases are TGTGCCAGCAGCGTACTAGCGGCGAGCTCCTACAATGAGCAGTTCTTC. Protein: CASSVLAASSYNEQFF.